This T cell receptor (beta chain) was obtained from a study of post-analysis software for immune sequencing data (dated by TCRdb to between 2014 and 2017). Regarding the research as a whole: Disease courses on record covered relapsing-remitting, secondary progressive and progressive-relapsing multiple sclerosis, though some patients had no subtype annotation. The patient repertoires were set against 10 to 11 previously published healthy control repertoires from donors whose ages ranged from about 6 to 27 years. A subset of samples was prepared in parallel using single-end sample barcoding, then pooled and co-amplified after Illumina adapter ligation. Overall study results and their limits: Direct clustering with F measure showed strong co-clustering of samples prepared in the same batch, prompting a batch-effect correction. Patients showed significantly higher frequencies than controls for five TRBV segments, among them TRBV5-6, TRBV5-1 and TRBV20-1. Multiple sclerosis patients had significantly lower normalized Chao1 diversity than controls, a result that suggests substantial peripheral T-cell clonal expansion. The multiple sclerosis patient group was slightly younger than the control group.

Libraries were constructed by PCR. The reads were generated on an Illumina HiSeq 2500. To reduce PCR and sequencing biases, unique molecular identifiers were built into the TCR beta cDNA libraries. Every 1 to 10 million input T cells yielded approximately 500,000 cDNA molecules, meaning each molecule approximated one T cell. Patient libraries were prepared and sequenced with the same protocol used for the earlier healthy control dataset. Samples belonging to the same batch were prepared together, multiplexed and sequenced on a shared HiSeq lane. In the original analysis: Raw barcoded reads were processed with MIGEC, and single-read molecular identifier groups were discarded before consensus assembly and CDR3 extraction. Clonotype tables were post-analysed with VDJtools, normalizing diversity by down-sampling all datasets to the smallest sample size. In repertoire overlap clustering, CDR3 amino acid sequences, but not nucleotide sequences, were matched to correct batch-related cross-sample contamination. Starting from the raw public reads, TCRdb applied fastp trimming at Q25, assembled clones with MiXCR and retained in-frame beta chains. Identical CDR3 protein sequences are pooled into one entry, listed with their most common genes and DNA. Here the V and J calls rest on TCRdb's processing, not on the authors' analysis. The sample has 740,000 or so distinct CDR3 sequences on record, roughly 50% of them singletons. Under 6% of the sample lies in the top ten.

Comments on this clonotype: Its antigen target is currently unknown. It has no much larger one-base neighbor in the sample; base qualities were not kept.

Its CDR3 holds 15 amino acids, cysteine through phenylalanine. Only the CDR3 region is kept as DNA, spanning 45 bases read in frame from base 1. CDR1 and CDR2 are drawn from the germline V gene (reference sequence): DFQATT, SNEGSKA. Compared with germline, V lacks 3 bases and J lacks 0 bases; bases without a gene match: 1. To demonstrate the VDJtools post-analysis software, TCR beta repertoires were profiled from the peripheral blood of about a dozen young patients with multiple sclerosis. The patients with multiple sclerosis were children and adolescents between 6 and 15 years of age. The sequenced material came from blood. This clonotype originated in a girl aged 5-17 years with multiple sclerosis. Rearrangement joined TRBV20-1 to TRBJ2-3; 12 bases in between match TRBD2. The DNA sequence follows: TGCAGTGCTAGCCTAGCGGGGGGGAGCACAGATACGCAGTATTTT. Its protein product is CSASLAGGSTDTQYF.